The clone carrying this T cell receptor (beta chain) appeared a single time. The data are from a study of blood T cell repertoires in COVID-19. Individuals aged roughly 18 to 95 years were recruited from about two dozen US areas. Participants had their cohort set by participant-reported clinical history. In the study's own analysis: The assay estimated nucleated cells by amplifying reference gene primers. The method was immunoSEQ multiplex PCR; TCRdb's version includes in-frame clones alone and lacks a portion of them. V and J calls and clone size are given by that table; D and trimming were obtained from the DNA. The table lists under 450,000 clones, approximately 93% of them singletons, with just over 0.85% in the top ten. Specimen: PBMCs or T cells enriched from blood (not recorded which). The sequence came from a woman aged 40 to 50 who had been exposed to COVID-19.

CDR3 bases: TGTGCCAGCAGCACAATGGCCAGGGGTGGGACTGAAGCTTTCTTT. It codes for CASSTMARGGTEAFF. The chain joins TRBV9 to TRBJ1-1; tentatively, D is TRBD1 (6 bases). The germline CDR1 and CDR2 sequences are SGDLS and YYNGEE. This CDR3 region has 15 residues. Trimming removed 4 bases at V and 5 bases at J, with 18 bases between.